This TCR beta chain was retrieved from a study of response to subunit inactivated influenza vaccine (dated by TCRdb to between 2017 and 2018). For context, the study as a whole: To follow how T cells responded to a trivalent subunit inactivated influenza vaccine, the researchers relied on deep quantitative profiling of the T cell receptor repertoire. Findings and caveats that apply to the study as a whole: The authors suggested that each seasonal influenza vaccination may recruit only a limited number of new T cells.

The germline V gene sets CDR1 to KGHSH and CDR2 to LQKENI. V loses 2 bases, J loses 5 bases, and the germline ends lie 7 bases apart. Reading from cysteine to phenylalanine, the CDR3 counts 13 amino acids. Only the CDR3 DNA stays, 39 bases, in frame from base 1. Concerning this clonotype: The antigen this receptor binds is unknown. Base qualities are not recorded, but no much larger clone differs from it by a single base.

Library preparation employed RT-PCR. Data came from an Illumina HiSeq 2500. TCRdb passed the public sequencing reads through fastp at Q25 and MiXCR, retaining productive beta sequences. Duplicate CDR3 protein sequences are folded into a single record with the most common DNA and genes. This sample comprises hundreds of thousands of distinct CDR3 sequences, about 8% of them detected only once. The top ten clonotypes cover approximately 12% of the sample. This chain joins TRBV18 to TRBJ2-4; the D region possibly corresponds to TRBD1 (5 bases align). The clonotype comes from a man aged 50 to 69 who received an inactivated influenza vaccine. Donor details come from another sample of the same person, matched by shared clones. The sequencing used PBMCs from blood, collected roughly 24 months after vaccination. The nucleotide sequence reads TGTGCCAGCTCACCAGGGGCGGAAAACATTCAGTACTTC. This codes for CASSPGAENIQYF.